Described below is a single TCR beta chain sequence and its context. Its antigen is not yet known. One base away there is no much larger clone; base qualities are not given. The sample carries other DNA sequences with the same CDR3. The time point label on this specimen signifies: cells obtained before transplantation from donor or recipient. CD3+CD4+ and CD3+CD8+ populations were FACS-sorted from unstimulated pre-transplant donor and recipient cells taken from spleen or lymph nodes. This sample is drawn from a study of graft-versus-host responses after intestinal transplantation listed by TCRdb under 2021. Some background on the complete study: The transplants that recipients received were multivisceral, liver-intestinal, or isolated intestinal. Samples from a few later patients were sequenced in-house on an Illumina MiSeq with MiXCR processing rather than by the commercial service. Bulk TCR-beta CDR3 sequencing was used to track graft-versus-host and host-versus-graft alloreactive T cell clones in the graft, circulation and bone marrow after intestinal transplantation. A cohort of more than 20 intestinal transplant recipients, including one retransplant, was enrolled, and a few patients lacking pretransplant specimens were excluded. A peak of at least 4% donor T cells among recipient peripheral blood mononuclear cells was the definition used for donor T cell macrochimerism. Every recipient was given anti-thymocyte globulin induction, then maintenance tacrolimus and steroids for approximately 3 years. Alloreactive clones were identified by sequencing pre-transplant mixed lymphocyte reaction products and comparing them with unstimulated pre-transplant donor and recipient T cells.

Taken from cysteine to phenylalanine, the CDR3 has 17 residues. Only CDR3 DNA remains: 51 bases, in frame from the first base. At the junction V is shortened by 5 bases and J by 4 bases; bases outside the gene matches: 10. The germline V gene gives CDR1 as SGHRS and CDR2 as YFSETQ. Preparation of the library involved the immunoSEQ multiplex PCR assay. For most patients, genomic DNA was isolated using the Qiagen DNeasy Blood and Tissue Kit and was shipped frozen to Adaptive Biotechnologies for TCR sequencing. For most patients, high-throughput TCR-beta CDR3 sequencing of genomic DNA was performed by Adaptive Biotechnologies. The original pipeline was this. TCR sequencing data were retrieved from Adaptive's ImmunoSEQ software for 15 to 20 patients, whereas three other patients were processed with MiXCR and VDJtools. CD4 versus CD8 sorting errors were corrected by removing sequences found in both subsets at a frequency ratio below 5:1. CDR3 nucleotide sequences shared between donor and recipient were removed because their origin could not be assigned. To be classed as alloreactive, a clone needed at least 2-fold expansion over unstimulated cells and a minimum CFSE-low frequency of 0.002% (template counts) or 0.001% (read counts). Clones detected in sequenced pre-transplant spleen, lymph node, or MLR CFSE-low populations of the donor or recipient were defined as mappable. The cumulative frequency of alloreactive clones was calculated as a percentage of all sequences, weighted by copy number. Held by TCRdb, this immuneACCESS table contains in-frame sequences only and omits some clones. Under half of the omission traces to an unresolved V gene where checked; the cause of the rest is unknown. The V and J calls and clone size are taken from that table; D and trimming were inferred from the DNA. The sample data list around 90,000 clones, and over 85% of these were observed just once. The ten largest clones take up less than 0.5% of the sample.

The full study reports these points: Patients with donor T cell macrochimerism had high GvH to HvG T cell clonal ratios in their allografts. The conclusions were limited by the relatively low number and heterogeneity of the intestinal transplant patients. GvH clones were detected in recipient bone marrow, and some appeared earlier in ileal mucosa or blood, consistent with an intestinal mucosal origin. Early after transplant, declines in HvG clones were associated with peak levels of circulating GvH clones.

This chain joins TRBV5-1 to TRBJ2-3; the central 13 bases match TRBD2. This receptor was identified in a human donor who received an intestinal transplant. The starting material was unstimulated CD8+ T cells sorted from spleen or lymph node cells, obtained before intestinal transplant. CDR3 reads: CASSHKLAGGMADTQYF. At the DNA level, the sequence is TGCGCCAGCAGTCACAAACTAGCGGGAGGGATGGCAGATACGCAGTATTTT.